Below, 19 T cell receptor beta chains from the same sample are listed, as sequenced in a study of blood T cells in healthy people across ages. Next came a second PCR, run for about 6 to 12 cycles, which used a sample-barcoded 5' primer along with a J-beta primer mix. TCRdb re-called the 5' RACE reads with MiXCR, one entry per CDR3 protein. The sample contains about 1.8 million distinct CDR3 sequences, around half of which appear only once. Sample: blood. These receptors were obtained from a woman aged 35 to 49 in good health.

Comments on this clonotype: A much larger clone differs by one base, so this may be a read error. CDR3 loop: CAISESEVEAQYF. CDR3 nucleotides: TGTGCCATCAGTGAGTCTGAGGTAGAGGCCCAGTACTTC. The chain couples TRBV10-3 to TRBJ2-5; D not certain. Germline CDR1 and CDR2: ENHRY and SYGVKD. The CDR3 length is 13 residues.

The rearrangement joins TRBV7-9 to TRBJ1-2; D gene uncertain. This CDR3 spans 18 amino acids. CDR1 SEHNR and CDR2 FQNEAQ come from the germline V gene (reference sequence). The V end was cut by 2 bases, the J end by 4 bases, with 23 bases between. The CDR3 sequence is CASSLTGSPTRLSYGYTF. CDR3 sequence (DNA): TGTGCCAGCAGCTTAACCGGGTCCCCAACTCGACTTTCCTATGGCTACACCTTC.

This clonotype occurred a few times. The V gene is TRBV9, the J gene TRBJ2-3, with 8 nucleotides matching TRBD2. Germline loops: CDR1 SGDLS, CDR2 YYNGEE. The CDR3 spans 15 residues. After removal of 0 bases from V and 4 bases from J, the junction contained 4 bases not matched to a gene. CDR3 sequence reads: CASSVVGGGPDTQYF. The CDR3 nucleotides are TGTGCCAGCAGCGTAGTCGGGGGGGGCCCAGATACGCAGTATTTT.

The chain employs TRBV3-1 and TRBJ2-1; TRBD2 agrees at 8 bases. This CDR3 has 15 amino acids. CDR1 and CDR2 from the germline V gene are LGHDT and YNNKEL (reference sequence). The ends lost 5 bases at V and 5 bases at J; junction bases unmatched: 8. CDR3 nucleotides: TGTGCCAGCAGCAGGAGCGGGGGCCGCAACAATGAGCAGTTCTTC. This sequence encodes CASSRSGGRNNEQFF.

CDR3 coding DNA: TGTGCCAGCAGCCTACGCCCACTAGCGCAAGAGACCCAGTACTTC. Translated: CASSLRPLAQETQYF. The chain recombines TRBV7-2 with TRBJ2-5; the match to TRBD2 covers 7 bases. CDR1 and CDR2 (germline): SGHTA, FQGNSA. The ends lost 5 bases at V and 2 bases at J; junction bases unmatched: 8. CDR3 length equals 15 residues.

V usage is TRBV9 and J usage is TRBJ1-2, with TRBD1 as a possible D gene (6 bases). The CDR3 runs to 14 residues. Germline V gene sequence: CDR1 SGDLS, CDR2 YYNGEE. Between the trimmed V and J ends, which lost 0 bases and 4 bases, there was a span of 10 bases. As DNA, the CDR3 is TGTGCCAGCAGCGTAGTTGGGGGCGGCTATGGCTACACCTTC. It yields the protein CASSVVGGGYGYTF.

This clonotype was observed a few times. The chain uses TRBV7-8 and TRBJ2-7; 13 bases map to TRBD2. Per germline, CDR1 SGHVS and CDR2 FQNEAQ. CDR3 length: 17 amino acids. With 4 bases clipped from V and 2 bases from J, the junction kept 8 bases outside the gene matches. CDR3 region: CASSSAGLAGRTYEQYF. CDR3 in DNA: TGTGCCAGCAGCTCAGCGGGACTAGCGGGGCGCACCTACGAGCAGTACTTC. The variable domain in full, completed from reference TRBV7-8 and TRBJ2-7, reads GAGVSQSPRYKVAKRGQDVALRCDPISGHVSLFWYQQALGQGPEFLTYFQNEAQLDKSGLPSDRFFAERPEGSVSTLKIQRTQQEDSAVYLCASSSAGLAGRTYEQYFGPGTRLTVT.

The V and J genes are TRBV11-2 and TRBJ2-5, with 8 bases fitting TRBD2. This CDR3 spans 15 amino acids. CDR1 is SGHAT and CDR2 is FQNNGV in the germline V gene. J gave up 4 bases and V 5 bases, and 9 bases lay outside the gene matches. CDR3 DNA sequence: TGTGCCAGCAGCCCCGGGGGGGGCGGCGTAGAGACCCAGTACTTC. Its translation is CASSPGGGGVETQYF.

The chain joins TRBV20-1 to TRBJ2-5; D remains unclear. Trimming pared 0 bases from V and 1 base from J, leaving 9 bases between. Germline V gene sequence: CDR1 DFQATT, CDR2 SNEGSKA (reference sequence). The CDR3 has 14 amino acids. The CDR3 sequence: CSARDFSAQETQYF. The CDR3 coding sequence is TGCAGTGCTAGAGATTTCAGCGCCCAAGAGACCCAGTACTTC.

The gene calls are TRBV20-1 and TRBJ2-3, with D perhaps matching TRBD2 (5 bases). Germline values: CDR1 DFQATT, CDR2 SNEGSKA (reference sequence). The CDR3 totals 13 residues. V was clipped by 5 bases and J by 5 bases, with 14 bases between them. The CDR3 region has the DNA TGCAGTGCTCAAACCCCCGGGATAGATACGCAGTATTTT. This sequence encodes CSAQTPGIDTQYF.

There are many counts of this clonotype. The chain carries TRBV5-1 and TRBJ2-1; perhaps TRBD1 as D (6 bases). V was shortened by 8 bases and J by 7 bases, with 10 bases between the two germline ends. Germline V gene lookup returns CDR1 SGHRS and CDR2 YFSETQ. The length of the CDR3 is 11 residues. CDR3 protein: CASRQANEQFF. The CDR3 DNA sequence: TGCGCCAGTCGACAGGCTAATGAGCAGTTCTTC.

V is TRBV7-9 and J is TRBJ2-1, with 8 positions matching TRBD2. This CDR3 contains 16 residues. Per the germline V gene, CDR1 is SEHNR and CDR2 is FQNEAQ (reference sequence). J gave up 8 bases and V 2 bases, and 11 bases lay outside the gene matches. CDR3 nucleotide sequence: TGTGCCAGCAGCTTAAATTCCGGACTAGCTATGTATGAGCAGTTCTTC. Amino acids: CASSLNSGLAMYEQFF.

This chain links TRBV20-1 with TRBJ2-4, with no clear D. V lost 3 bases to trimming and J lost 0 bases, with 6 bases between them. The CDR3 has 13 amino acids. CDR1 is DFQATT, CDR2 SNEGSKA, per germline (reference sequence). The CDR3 loop reads CSASSPAKNIQYF. Written as DNA, the CDR3 is TGCAGTGCTAGTTCCCCAGCCAAAAACATTCAGTACTTC.

This clonotype came up a few times. V and J are TRBV5-1 and TRBJ2-3; 9 nucleotides agree with TRBD1. This CDR3 contains 16 residues. The V and J ends lost 5 bases and 5 bases, in that order; junction bases with no gene match: 12. Germline assignment: CDR1 SGHRS and CDR2 YFSETQ. This CDR3 is CASRTPGQGLEDTQYF. The CDR3, as DNA: TGCGCCAGCAGGACCCCGGGACAGGGATTGGAAGATACGCAGTATTTT.

This clonotype was detected only once. J is TRBJ2-1 and V is TRBV6-2 or TRBV6-3; tentative D call: TRBD1 (6 bases). The better agreement between TRBJ2-7 and the DNA end casts doubt on the J call. CDR3 length: 15 amino acids. The germline gives CDR1 MNHEY, CDR2 SVGEGT. The CDR3 DNA is TGTGCCAGCAGATCGACAGGAAGGGGCTACAATGAGCAGTACTTC. Amino acids: CASRSTGRGYNEQYF.

This clonotype was observed a handful of times. CDR3 protein: CASSPFAGDAKNIQYF. As DNA, the CDR3 is TGCGCCAGCAGCCCCTTTGCAGGGGATGCCAAAAACATTCAGTACTTC. The chain uses TRBV4-3 and TRBJ2-4, with D possibly TRBD1 on 6 matching bases. V was clipped by 4 bases and J by 1 base, with 14 bases between them. Germline-derived CDR1 and CDR2 are LGHNA and YSLEER. There are 16 residues in the CDR3.

The chain links TRBV20-1 to TRBJ1-6, with a weak D call TRBD1 (5 bases). The CDR3 loop spans 15 amino acids. V was clipped by 0 bases and J by 4 bases, with 10 bases between them. CDR1 and CDR2 from the germline V gene are DFQATT and SNEGSKA (reference sequence). The CDR3 sequence is CSARDSPGYNSPLHF. The DNA for the CDR3 is TGCAGTGCTAGAGATAGTCCAGGGTATAATTCACCCCTCCACTTT.

The chain couples TRBV20-1 to TRBJ2-1; TRBD1 aligns across 7 bases. The CDR3 sequence is 14 residues long. Per germline, CDR1 DFQATT and CDR2 SNEGSKA (reference sequence). V shed 6 bases and J 6 bases; nucleotides not matched to a gene: 11. The CDR3 DNA is TGCAGTGCCGATAAAATCGGGACAGCCAATGAGCAGTTCTTC. Translation: CSADKIGTANEQFF.

Only one count was recorded for this clonotype. The chain carries TRBV7-8 and TRBJ1-1; D call uncertain. Germline values: CDR1 SGHVS, CDR2 FQNEAQ. The CDR3 contains 15 residues. The V and J ends lost 5 bases and 1 base respectively, with 14 bases between them. Written as DNA, the CDR3 is TGTGCCAGCAGCCCCCGTGCAGGCGCGAACACTGAAGCTTTCTTT. Translating it yields CASSPRAGANTEAFF. Full variable domain (rest looked up from reference TRBV7-8 and TRBJ1-1): GAGVSQSPRYKVAKRGQDVALRCDPISGHVSLFWYQQALGQGPEFLTYFQNEAQLDKSGLPSDRFFAERPEGSVSTLKIQRTQQEDSAVYLCASSPRAGANTEAFFGQGTRLTVV.